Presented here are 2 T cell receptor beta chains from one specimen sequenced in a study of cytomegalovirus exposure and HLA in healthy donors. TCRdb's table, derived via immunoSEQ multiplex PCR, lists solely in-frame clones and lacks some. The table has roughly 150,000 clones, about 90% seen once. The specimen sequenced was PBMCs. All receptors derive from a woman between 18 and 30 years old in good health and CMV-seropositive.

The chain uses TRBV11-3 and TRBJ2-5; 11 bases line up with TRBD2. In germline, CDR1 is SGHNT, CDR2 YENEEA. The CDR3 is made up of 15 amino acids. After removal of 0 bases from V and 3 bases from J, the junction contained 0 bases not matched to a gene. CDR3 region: CASSLEGLAEETQYF. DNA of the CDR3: TGTGCCAGCAGCTTAGAGGGACTAGCGGAAGAGACCCAGTACTTC.

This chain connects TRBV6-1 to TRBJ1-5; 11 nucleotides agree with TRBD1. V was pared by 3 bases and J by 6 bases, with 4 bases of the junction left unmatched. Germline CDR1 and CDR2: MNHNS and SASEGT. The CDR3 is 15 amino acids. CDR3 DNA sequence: TGTGCCAGCAGTGAGGACAGGGGGCATTCTCAGCCCCAGCATTTT. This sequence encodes CASSEDRGHSQPQHF.